This T cell receptor beta chain came from a study of blood T cell repertoires in COVID-19. The wider study: The study drew acute and convalescent COVID-19 samples from the United States, Italy and Spain.

The assay was immunoSEQ multiplex PCR, and TCRdb's table has in-frame clones only and misses some. The sample yields 350,000 to 500,000 clones, about 88% seen once. Which cohort a participant joined came from the clinical history participants gave. Germline lookup yields CDR1 MGHDK and CDR2 SYGVNS. The length of the CDR3 is 13 residues. Trimming took off 6 bases at V and 7 bases at J, with 12 bases between the two ends. Sequencing input: PBMCs or T cells enriched from blood (not recorded which). The TCR sequence derives from a woman under 30 who had been exposed to COVID-19. This chain connects TRBV25-1 to TRBJ2-2, with D perhaps matching TRBD1 (5 bases). The CDR3 nucleotides are TGTGCCAGCAGGGGGCTTAGGGTCGGGGAGCTGTTTTTT. Protein: CASRGLRVGELFF.